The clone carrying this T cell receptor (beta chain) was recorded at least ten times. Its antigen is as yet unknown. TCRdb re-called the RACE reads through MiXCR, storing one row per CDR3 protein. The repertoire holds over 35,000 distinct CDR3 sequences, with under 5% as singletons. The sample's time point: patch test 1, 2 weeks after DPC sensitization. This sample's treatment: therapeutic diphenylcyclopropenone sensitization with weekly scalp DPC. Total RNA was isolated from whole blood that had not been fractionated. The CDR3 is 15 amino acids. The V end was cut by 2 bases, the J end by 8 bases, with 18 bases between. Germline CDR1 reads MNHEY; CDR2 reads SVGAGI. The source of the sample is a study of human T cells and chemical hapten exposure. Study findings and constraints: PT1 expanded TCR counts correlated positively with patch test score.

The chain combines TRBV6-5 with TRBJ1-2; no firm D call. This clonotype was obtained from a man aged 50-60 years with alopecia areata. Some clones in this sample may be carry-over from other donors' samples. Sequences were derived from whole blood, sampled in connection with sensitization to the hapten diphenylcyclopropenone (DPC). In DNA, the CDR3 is TGTGCCAGCAGTTACCCAGAGAGCCAGTATTCAGGCTACACCTTC. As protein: CASSYPESQYSGYTF.